Listed below are T cell receptor beta chains from one sample, sequenced in a study of lymphopenia after photon versus proton radiotherapy. Using immunoSEQ multiplex PCR, the repertoire was profiled, and TCRdb retains in-frame clones only, with some absent. The table records about 70,000 clones, roughly 90% of them present only once. The specimen comprised peripheral blood, sampled from a patient treated with photon-based radiotherapy. The source of these receptors is a woman between 40 and 55 years old with cholangiocarcinoma. The CDR3 runs from the conserved cysteine through the conserved F or W. D genes are given only for firm matches. The size of a clone is reported for some rows only, either as once, few or many, or as a class for expanded clones.

clone size: NA
J gene: TRBJ2-5
V gene: TRBV4-2
D gene: NA
CDR3 DNA: TGTGCCAGCAGCCAAGAAGTTGGGGGGGCCAGGGCCCAGTACTTC
CDR3 protein: CASSQEVGGARAQYF

clone size: NA
J gene: TRBJ1-5
V gene: TRBV11-2
D gene: NA
CDR3 DNA: TGTGCCAGCAGCGCGGGTCAGGGAAGCAATCAGCCCCAGCATTTT
CDR3 protein: CASSAGQGSNQPQHF

clone size: few
J gene: TRBJ1-4
V gene: TRBV7-9
D gene: NA
CDR3 DNA: TGTGCCAGCAGCTTACCGGAATCTGCAACTAATGAAAAACTGTTTTTT
CDR3 protein: CASSLPESATNEKLFF

clone size: NA
J gene: TRBJ1-2
V gene: TRBV19
D gene: TRBD1
CDR3 DNA: TGTGCCAGCCACCCGGACGGGACAGGAGGGGGCTACACCTTC
CDR3 protein: CASHPDGTGGGYTF

clone size: NA
J gene: TRBJ1-1
V gene: TRBV9
D gene: NA
CDR3 DNA: TGTGCCAGCAGCGCCGGTTACCTAAGTGAAGCTTTCTTT
CDR3 protein: CASSAGYLSEAFF

clone size: NA
J gene: TRBJ2-1
V gene: TRBV4-3
D gene: NA
CDR3 DNA: TGCGCCAGCAGCCAAGGGACGAGGAATGAGCAGTTCTTC
CDR3 protein: CASSQGTRNEQFF

clone size: NA
J gene: TRBJ1-3
V gene: TRBV28
D gene: NA
CDR3 DNA: TGTGCCAGCAGTCCCATGGGAGTAAACGGAAACACCATATATTTT
CDR3 protein: CASSPMGVNGNTIYF

clone size: NA
J gene: TRBJ2-7
V gene: TRBV11-2
D gene: TRBD2
CDR3 DNA: TGTGCCAGCAGCACACCAACTAGCGGGCCAGCCTACGAGCAGTACTTC
CDR3 protein: CASSTPTSGPAYEQYF

clone size: NA
J gene: TRBJ2-1
V gene: TRBV2
D gene: NA
CDR3 DNA: TGTGCCAGCAGTCTCTCTCCAGGGGCTCGGGACAATGAGCAGTTCTTC
CDR3 protein: CASSLSPGARDNEQFF

clone size: NA
J gene: TRBJ1-3
V gene: TRBV5-4
D gene: TRBD1
CDR3 DNA: TGTGCCAGCAGCCCCAGGGGGAATTGGGGGTCCTCTGGAAACACCATATATTTT
CDR3 protein: CASSPRGNWGSSGNTIYF

clone size: NA
J gene: TRBJ1-6
V gene: TRBV21-1
D gene: NA
CDR3 DNA: TGTGCCAGCAGCAACGGAGGGGTAGATTTTAATTCACCCCTCCACTTT
CDR3 protein: CASSNGGVDFNSPLHF

clone size: NA
J gene: TRBJ1-5
V gene: TRBV28
D gene: NA
CDR3 DNA: TGTGCCAGCAGTCACACTGGAAATCAGCCCCAGCATTTT
CDR3 protein: CASSHTGNQPQHF

clone size: NA
J gene: TRBJ2-7
V gene: TRBV5-1
D gene: NA
CDR3 DNA: TGCGCCAGCAGCTTGGAAGGCAGCCCTGCCTACGAGCAGTACTTC
CDR3 protein: CASSLEGSPAYEQYF

clone size: NA
J gene: TRBJ1-5
V gene: TRBV6-5
D gene: NA
CDR3 DNA: TGTGCCAGCAGGTCAGGAGGGGGCAATCAGCCCCAGCATTTT
CDR3 protein: CASRSGGGNQPQHF

clone size: NA
J gene: TRBJ2-2
V gene: TRBV5-1
D gene: NA
CDR3 DNA: TGCGCCAGCAGCCCGATTGTTGGGGACACCGGGGAGCTGTTTTTT
CDR3 protein: CASSPIVGDTGELFF

clone size: NA
J gene: TRBJ1-3
V gene: TRBV15
D gene: NA
CDR3 DNA: TGTGCCACCAGCAGAGATCCGGGGACGGGAAACACCATATATTTT
CDR3 protein: CATSRDPGTGNTIYF

clone size: NA
J gene: TRBJ1-5
V gene: TRBV28
D gene: TRBD1
CDR3 DNA: TGTGCCAGCAGACCGGGCTTCCGGGACAGGGGGAATCAGCCCCAGCATTTT
CDR3 protein: CASRPGFRDRGNQPQHF

clone size: NA
J gene: TRBJ2-3
V gene: TRBV27
D gene: NA
CDR3 DNA: TGTGCCAGCACCATCGCCCGGGGCACAGATACGCAGTATTTT
CDR3 protein: CASTIARGTDTQYF

clone size: NA
J gene: TRBJ2-1
V gene: TRBV20-1
D gene: NA
CDR3 DNA: TGCAGTGCTAGTTGGAGTAATGAGCAGTTCTTC
CDR3 protein: CSASWSNEQFF

clone size: NA
J gene: TRBJ1-2
V gene: TRBV5-1
D gene: NA
CDR3 DNA: TGCGCCAGCAGCCCAGGCCTGGGGAACTATGGCTACACCTTC
CDR3 protein: CASSPGLGNYGYTF

clone size: NA
J gene: TRBJ2-7
V gene: TRBV19
D gene: NA
CDR3 DNA: TGTGCCAGTACCAAGAGGTGGCAGGGGATTACCTACGAGCAGTACTTC
CDR3 protein: CASTKRWQGITYEQYF

clone size: NA
J gene: TRBJ2-7
V gene: TRBV9
D gene: NA
CDR3 DNA: TGTGCCAGCAGCGTGGGACCTCAGGGCTCCTACGAGCAGTACTTC
CDR3 protein: CASSVGPQGSYEQYF

clone size: NA
J gene: TRBJ2-3
V gene: TRBV14
D gene: TRBD2
CDR3 DNA: TGTGCCAGCAGCCAAGATTGGGTAGCGGGAGGAACAGATACGCAGTATTTT
CDR3 protein: CASSQDWVAGGTDTQYF

clone size: once
J gene: TRBJ1-2
V gene: TRBV5-1
D gene: NA
CDR3 DNA: TGCGCCAGCAGCTTAGGAGACTCAAATAGCGCCTATGGCTACACCTTC
CDR3 protein: CASSLGDSNSAYGYTF

clone size: NA
J gene: TRBJ1-2
V gene: TRBV5-1
D gene: NA
CDR3 DNA: TGCGCCAGCAGGTTGGATGGCTATGGCTACACCTTC
CDR3 protein: CASRLDGYGYTF

clone size: NA
J gene: TRBJ2-2
V gene: TRBV28
D gene: TRBD2
CDR3 DNA: TGTGCCAGCAGTTTCGGGACTAGCGGGTTTACCGGGGAGCTGTTTTTT
CDR3 protein: CASSFGTSGFTGELFF

clone size: NA
J gene: TRBJ2-7
V gene: TRBV4-1
D gene: NA
CDR3 DNA: TGCGCCAGCAGCCAAGCGGGATCAGGGTACGAGCAGTACTTC
CDR3 protein: CASSQAGSGYEQYF

clone size: NA
J gene: TRBJ2-7
V gene: TRBV5-1
D gene: TRBD2
CDR3 DNA: TGCGCCAGCAGTCTGGCGGGACTAGCGGGGGCCCCCTACGAGCAGTACTTC
CDR3 protein: CASSLAGLAGAPYEQYF

clone size: NA
J gene: TRBJ1-5
V gene: TRBV18
D gene: NA
CDR3 DNA: TGTGCCAGCTCATCTGGGGTAATTCAGCCCCAGCATTTT
CDR3 protein: CASSSGVIQPQHF

clone size: NA
J gene: TRBJ1-1
V gene: TRBV28
D gene: NA
CDR3 DNA: TGTGCCAGCAGATCCGACGGGGATCACACTGAAGCTTTCTTT
CDR3 protein: CASRSDGDHTEAFF

clone size: NA
J gene: TRBJ2-7
V gene: TRBV18
D gene: NA
CDR3 DNA: TGTGCCAGCTCACCCCTAGAAGGCACGGGCGAGCAGTACTTC
CDR3 protein: CASSPLEGTGEQYF

clone size: NA
J gene: TRBJ1-6
V gene: TRBV6-1
D gene: NA
CDR3 DNA: TGTGCCAGCTTGGGGATTTCACCCCTCCACTTT
CDR3 protein: CASLGISPLHF

clone size: NA
J gene: TRBJ2-7
V gene: TRBV28
D gene: NA
CDR3 DNA: TGTGCCAGCAGTTACATCCCTTACGAGCAGTACTTC
CDR3 protein: CASSYIPYEQYF

clone size: NA
J gene: TRBJ2-6
V gene: TRBV18
D gene: TRBD1
CDR3 DNA: TGTGCCAGCTCACAAGGACAGGGTCGCTCTGGGGCCAACGTCCTGACTTTC
CDR3 protein: CASSQGQGRSGANVLTF

clone size: once
J gene: TRBJ2-7
V gene: TRBV27
D gene: NA
CDR3 DNA: TGTGCCGTGGGAGCCGGCGCGGCCTACGAGCAGTACTTC
CDR3 protein: CAVGAGAAYEQYF

clone size: once
J gene: TRBJ1-3
V gene: TRBV29-1
D gene: NA
CDR3 DNA: TGCAGCGTTGAGGGGCACGACTCTGGAAACACCATATATTTT
CDR3 protein: CSVEGHDSGNTIYF

clone size: NA
J gene: TRBJ2-1
V gene: TRBV10-1
D gene: NA
CDR3 DNA: TGCGCCAGCAGTGAGTCGACTAATGAGCAGTTCTTC
CDR3 protein: CASSESTNEQFF

clone size: few
J gene: TRBJ1-4
V gene: TRBV9
D gene: NA
CDR3 DNA: TGTGCCAGCAGCGTAGGTATCAGGGTAGGCGAAAAACTGTTTTTT
CDR3 protein: CASSVGIRVGEKLFF

clone size: NA
J gene: TRBJ2-7
V gene: TRBV20-1
D gene: NA
CDR3 DNA: TGCAGTGCTAGCGGGAGCTCGGAGCAGTACTTC
CDR3 protein: CSASGSSEQYF

clone size: NA
J gene: TRBJ2-2
V gene: TRBV27
D gene: NA
CDR3 DNA: TGTGCCAGCAGTTTTAGATTGGCCGGGGAGCTGTTTTTT
CDR3 protein: CASSFRLAGELFF

clone size: NA
J gene: TRBJ1-6
V gene: TRBV9
D gene: TRBD1
CDR3 DNA: TGTGCCAGCAGCCCCGGGACAGGGGATAATTCACCCCTCCACTTT
CDR3 protein: CASSPGTGDNSPLHF

clone size: NA
J gene: TRBJ2-1
V gene: TRBV5-1
D gene: NA
CDR3 DNA: TGCGCCAGCCAGGACGGGGTTTACAATGAGCAGTTCTTC
CDR3 protein: CASQDGVYNEQFF